The following is a T cell receptor (beta chain) sequence with its context. Its antigen remains unknown. Several immunoSEQ plates received, in even portions, the genomic DNA of each subset. Libraries were prepared by immunoSEQ multiplex PCR; TCRdb keeps only in-frame clonotypes and omits some of them. The table has about 660,000 clones, around two thirds seen once; the top ten hold about 1.8%. The sample comes from a study of shared clonotypes between healthy human individuals. This CDR3 spans 14 amino acids. The V segment lost 2 bases and the J segment 11 bases; nucleotides outside the gene matches: 9. Germline V gene sequence: CDR1 MGHRA, CDR2 YSYEKL. Study outcomes and limitations: Blood was the sole source, and tissue repertoires probably differ.

This clonotype was obtained from a woman aged 25 to 39 in good health. This chain uses TRBV4-1 with TRBJ1-1; 9 bases agree with TRBD1. Sequencing used memory CD4+ T cells sorted from blood. Subset meaning: CD45RA-negative fraction. The CDR3 nucleotides are TGCGCCAGCAGCCAACTCGACGGGACAGGGCTGGCTTTCTTT. This encodes CASSQLDGTGLAFF.